The source of this T cell receptor beta chain is a study of T cells in localized non-small cell lung cancer. Clones were sequenced by immunoSEQ multiplex PCR, and TCRdb holds only the in-frame ones, with some missing. The sample records 59,000 or so clones, approximately 90% being singletons. The CDR3 is 15 amino acids. V lost 0 bases and J 1 base, leaving 7 bases between the germline ends. Germline values: CDR1 MGHRA, CDR2 YSYEKL. For this clone: The antigen is not known.

Whole-study findings and limits: A median about 50 of the top 100 tumor clones appeared in adjacent lung. Higher adjacent-lung clonality was associated with shorter survival. T cell clonality was highest in uninvolved adjacent lung, above tumor.

The sequence came from a man between 40 and 70 years old with stage I lung adenocarcinoma. The source was peripheral blood, collected before any cancer treatment. The chain joins TRBV4-1 to TRBJ2-1, with no clear D. The DNA of the CDR3 is TGCGCCAGCAGCCAAGAAGGGTGGTCCTACAATGAGCAGTTCTTC. Its protein product is CASSQEGWSYNEQFF.